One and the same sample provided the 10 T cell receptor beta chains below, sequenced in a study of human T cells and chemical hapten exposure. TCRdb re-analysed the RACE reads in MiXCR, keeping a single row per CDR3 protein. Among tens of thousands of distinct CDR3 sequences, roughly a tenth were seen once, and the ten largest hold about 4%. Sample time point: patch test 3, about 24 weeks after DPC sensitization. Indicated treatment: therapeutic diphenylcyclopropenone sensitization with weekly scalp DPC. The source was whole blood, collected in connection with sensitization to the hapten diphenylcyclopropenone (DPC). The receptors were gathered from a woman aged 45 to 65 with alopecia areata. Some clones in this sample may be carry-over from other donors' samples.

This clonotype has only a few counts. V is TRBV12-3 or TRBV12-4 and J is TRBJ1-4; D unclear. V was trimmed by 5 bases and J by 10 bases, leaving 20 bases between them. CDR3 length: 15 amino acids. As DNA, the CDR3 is TGTGCCAGCAGTCCGTACACCTACCCCCTGGGAAAACTGTTTTTT. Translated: CASSPYTYPLGKLFF.

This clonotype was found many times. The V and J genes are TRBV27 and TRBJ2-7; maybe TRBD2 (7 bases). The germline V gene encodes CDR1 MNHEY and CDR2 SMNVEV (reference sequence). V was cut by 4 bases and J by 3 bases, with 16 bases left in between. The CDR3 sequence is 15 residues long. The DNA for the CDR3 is TGTGCCAGCAGTTCGGGGGGACAACCCCTCTACGAGCAGTACTTC. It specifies CASSSGGQPLYEQYF.

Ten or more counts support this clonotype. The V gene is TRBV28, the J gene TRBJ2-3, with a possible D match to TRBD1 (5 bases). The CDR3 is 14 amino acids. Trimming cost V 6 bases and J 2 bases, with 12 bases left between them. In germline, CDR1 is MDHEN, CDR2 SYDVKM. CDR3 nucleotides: TGTGCCAGCAGCACGACAGTCGACACAGATACGCAGTATTTT. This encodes CASSTTVDTDTQYF.

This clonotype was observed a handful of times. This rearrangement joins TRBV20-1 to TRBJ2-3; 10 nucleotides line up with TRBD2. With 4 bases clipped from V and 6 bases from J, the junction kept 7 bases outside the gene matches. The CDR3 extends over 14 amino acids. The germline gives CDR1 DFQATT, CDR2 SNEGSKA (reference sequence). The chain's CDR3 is CSATSGSLVDTQYF. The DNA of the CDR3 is TGCAGTGCTACTAGCGGGAGTTTAGTGGATACGCAGTATTTT.

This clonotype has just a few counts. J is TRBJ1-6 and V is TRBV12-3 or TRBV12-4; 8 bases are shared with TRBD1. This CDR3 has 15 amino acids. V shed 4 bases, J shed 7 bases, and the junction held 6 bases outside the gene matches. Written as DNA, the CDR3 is TGTGCCAGCAGTTCCCAGGGGGCGCGGAATTCACCCCTCCACTTT. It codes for CASSSQGARNSPLHF.

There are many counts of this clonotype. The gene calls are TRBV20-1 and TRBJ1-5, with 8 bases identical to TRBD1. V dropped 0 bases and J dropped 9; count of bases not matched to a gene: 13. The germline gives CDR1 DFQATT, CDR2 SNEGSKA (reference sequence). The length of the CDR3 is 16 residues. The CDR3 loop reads CSAREAWGRGLRPQHF. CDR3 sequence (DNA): TGCAGTGCTAGAGAGGCCTGGGGCAGGGGGCTACGGCCCCAGCATTTT.

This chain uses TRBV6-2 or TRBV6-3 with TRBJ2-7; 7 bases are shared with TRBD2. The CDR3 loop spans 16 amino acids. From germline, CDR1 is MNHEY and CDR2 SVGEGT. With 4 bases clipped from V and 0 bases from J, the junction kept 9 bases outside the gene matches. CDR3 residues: CASSWRGGSPSYEQYF. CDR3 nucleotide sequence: TGTGCCAGCAGTTGGCGAGGCGGGAGCCCCTCCTACGAGCAGTACTTC.

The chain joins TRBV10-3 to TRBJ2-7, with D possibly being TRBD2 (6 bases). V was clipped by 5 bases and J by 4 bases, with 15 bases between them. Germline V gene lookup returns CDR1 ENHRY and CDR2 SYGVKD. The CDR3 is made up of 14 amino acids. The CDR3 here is CAISISGPGYEQYF. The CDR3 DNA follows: TGTGCCATCAGTATTAGCGGTCCAGGATACGAGCAGTACTTC.

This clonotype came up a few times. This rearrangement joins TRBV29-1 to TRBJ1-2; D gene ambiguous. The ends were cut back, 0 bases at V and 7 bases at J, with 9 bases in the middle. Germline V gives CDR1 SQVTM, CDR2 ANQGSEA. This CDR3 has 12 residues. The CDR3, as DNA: TGCAGCGTTGAAGAGGGGAAGTCTGGCTACACCTTC. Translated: CSVEEGKSGYTF.

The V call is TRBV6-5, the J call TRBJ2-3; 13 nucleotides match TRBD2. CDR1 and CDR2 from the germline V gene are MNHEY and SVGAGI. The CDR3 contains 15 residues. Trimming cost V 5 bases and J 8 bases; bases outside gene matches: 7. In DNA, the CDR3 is TGTGCCAGCAGTCCCCGGACTAGCGGGAGAGGTACGCAGTATTTT. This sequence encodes CASSPRTSGRGTQYF.